The 2 T cell receptor beta chains below all came from one sample that was sequenced in a study of T-cell reconstitution after alpha-beta-depleted transplantation in children. Researchers prepared the TCRbeta library using unique molecular identifiers, the study reports. MiXCR, run by TCRdb on the PCR reads, gives a single entry per CDR3 protein. The table lists 45,000 to 50,000 distinct CDR3 sequences, 50% to 55% of them singletons, with around two fifths in the top ten. The specimen was peripheral blood, collected before TCRalphabeta/CD19-depleted stem cell transplant. The origin of the receptors is a boy under two years old with SCID, due to receive a stem cell transplant.

The CDR3 DNA sequence: TGTGCCAGCAGTATCCAGCGGGGGGGGTACAATGAGCAGTTCTTC. Translation gives CASSIQRGGYNEQFF. This chain joins TRBV12-3 or TRBV12-4 and TRBJ2-1; 10 bases align to TRBD2. The CDR3 consists of 15 residues. With 5 bases clipped from V and 4 bases from J, the junction kept 5 bases outside the gene matches.

With respect to this clonotype: The junction shows a germline mismatch at one end, possibly a read error. V and J are TRBV20-1 and TRBJ2-7; a weak D match, TRBD1 (7 bases). Germline V gene sequence: CDR1 DFQATT, CDR2 SNEGSKA (reference sequence). The CDR3 spans 13 residues. The CDR3 reads CSAGGGSSCEQYF. The CDR3 coding sequence is TGCAGTGCTGGAGGGGGCAGCTCCTGCGAGCAGTACTTC.